The 22 T cell receptor beta chains presented below share a single source sample, sequenced in a study of blood T cell repertoires in COVID-19. Using immunoSEQ multiplex PCR, the repertoire was profiled, and TCRdb retains in-frame clones only, with some absent. Of under 350,000 clones detected, 83% appear once; the ten largest clones hold approximately 9%. The sample was peripheral blood. The receptors stem from a woman aged 45-60 years who had recovered from COVID-19.

V usage is TRBV24-1 and J usage is TRBJ1-5; weak D call: TRBD1 (5 bases). Germline CDR1 KGHDR, CDR2 SFDVKD. V lost 10 bases to trimming and J lost 9 bases, with 24 bases between them. There are 15 residues in the CDR3. Here the CDR3 DNA reads TGTGCCACGAAGCGGGAACAGGCCCGCCGGGGGCCCCAGCATTTT. Translation: CATKREQARRGPQHF.

The chain combines TRBV5-1 with TRBJ2-3; D is perhaps TRBD2 (5 bases). This CDR3 is built from 13 residues. CDR1 SGHRS and CDR2 YFSETQ come from the germline V gene. The V and J ends lost 4 bases and 6 bases respectively, with 12 bases between them. The CDR3 DNA reads as TGCGCCAGCAGCAGAGCGGCTGTGGATACGCAGTATTTT. Translation gives CASSRAAVDTQYF. The full variable domain, in which reference TRBV5-1 and TRBJ2-3 provide the parts outside the CDR3, is KAGVTQTPRYLIKTRGQQVTLSCSPISGHRSVSWYQQTPGQGLQFLFEYFSETQRNKGNFPGRFSGRQFSNSRSEMNVSTLELGDSALYLCASSRAAVDTQYFGPGTRLTVL.

At least ten counts were recorded for this clone. This rearrangement joins TRBV6-5 to TRBJ2-1; maybe TRBD2 (5 bases). The CDR3 runs to 12 residues. Germline values: CDR1 MNHEY, CDR2 SVGAGI. V lost 5 bases and J 4 bases, leaving 6 bases between the germline ends. The CDR3 region has the DNA TGTGCCAGCAGTAGCGGATACAATGAGCAGTTCTTC. It translates to CASSSGYNEQFF.

The genes are TRBV9 and TRBJ2-1, with 7 positions matching TRBD2. Germline V gene data show CDR1 as SGDLS and CDR2 as YYNGEE. The CDR3 is 14 amino acids. V gave up 3 bases and J gave up 5 bases; unmatched junction bases: 5. The CDR3 region is CASSESGTNNEQFF. CDR3 sequence (DNA): TGTGCCAGCAGCGAGAGCGGGACTAACAATGAGCAGTTCTTC.

The chain is built from TRBV18 and TRBJ2-1; no clear D gene. Trimming removed 3 bases from V and 7 bases from J, with 10 bases in between. Per germline, CDR1 KGHSH and CDR2 LQKENI. The length of the CDR3 is 13 residues. In nucleotides, the CDR3 is TGTGCCAGCTCACCTTCGACTGGGAATGAGCAGTTCTTC. Amino acid sequence: CASSPSTGNEQFF.

This clone was seen more than once but under ten times. The chain couples TRBV2 to TRBJ1-2; tentative D call: TRBD1 (5 bases). Looked up from germline, CDR1 is SNHLY and CDR2 is FYNNEI. The V and J ends lost 4 bases and 2 bases respectively, with 8 bases between them. The CDR3 totals 13 residues. As DNA, the CDR3 is TGTGCCAGCAGTGGGGCAGGGAACTATGGCTACACCTTC. Its protein product is CASSGAGNYGYTF.

This chain connects TRBV28 to TRBJ1-5; TRBD1 is a possible D gene (6 bases). V was pared by 5 bases and J by 6 bases, with 14 bases between. This CDR3 region has 14 residues. The germline V gene encodes CDR1 MDHEN and CDR2 SYDVKM. DNA for the CDR3: TGTGCCAGCAGTAAACAGGGTCGGGGTCAGCCCCAGCATTTT. Residues: CASSKQGRGQPQHF.

This clone was seen once. The gene calls are TRBV23-1 and TRBJ1-4; 10 positions agree with TRBD1. TRBV23-1 is treated as an ORF (open reading frame) with a function not yet certain. Unmatched junction bases numbered 7, after V lost 2 bases and J lost 4 bases. The CDR3 spans 17 residues. The CDR3 protein is CASSQGTGASHNEKLFF. As DNA, the CDR3 is TGCGCCAGCAGTCAAGGGACAGGGGCTTCCCATAATGAAAAACTGTTTTTT.

V is TRBV7-3 and J is TRBJ2-3; 7 nucleotides agree with TRBD1. Per the germline V gene, CDR1 is SGHTA and CDR2 is FQGTGA. The CDR3 consists of 14 residues. V was clipped by 1 base and J by 4 bases; unmatched bases: 2. The CDR3 region has the DNA TGTGCCAGCAGCTTAAGAGGGGGCCCAGATACGCAGTATTTT. It codes for CASSLRGGPDTQYF.

The gene calls are TRBV9 and TRBJ2-3, with TRBD1 identical over 8 bases. Per germline, CDR1 SGDLS and CDR2 YYNGEE. Trimming at V came to 2 bases and at J to 2 bases, leaving 22 bases not matched to a gene. This CDR3 region has 21 residues. The CDR3, as DNA: TGTGCCAGCAGCGTCACCCCGGACAGGGATCAGGCACGTCGGGCCACAGATACGCAGTATTTT. It specifies CASSVTPDRDQARRATDTQYF.

The CDR3 loop reads CASSEEMNTEAFF. The CDR3 region has the DNA TGTGCCAGCAGTGAGGAGATGAACACTGAAGCTTTCTTT. V is TRBV2 and J is TRBJ1-1, with D unclear. This CDR3 has 13 amino acids. The V and J ends lost 3 bases and 0 bases respectively, with 5 bases between them. Germline V CDR1 and CDR2: SNHLY, FYNNEI.

CDR3 nucleotide sequence: TGTGCCAGCACCAAGGACAGGAGCTCCTATAATTCACCCCTCCACTTT. The encoded protein is CASTKDRSSYNSPLHF. The gene calls are TRBV2 and TRBJ1-6; 7 bases agree with TRBD1. Germline trimming cut 7 bases from V and 0 bases from J; bases unmatched to any gene: 6. Germline loops: CDR1 SNHLY, CDR2 FYNNEI. This CDR3 has 16 amino acids.

V is TRBV13 and J is TRBJ2-7, with D maybe TRBD2 (6 bases). Trimming cost V 4 bases and J 4 bases, with 14 bases left between them. The CDR3 extends over 14 amino acids. Germline V gives CDR1 PRHDT, CDR2 FYEKMQ (reference sequence). CDR3 DNA sequence: TGTGCCAGCAGCTCCGGGACTCAAATATACGAGCAGTACTTC. It yields the protein CASSSGTQIYEQYF.

This chain joins TRBV19 and TRBJ1-2, with 10 bases fitting TRBD1. With 9 bases clipped from V and 4 bases from J, the junction kept 8 bases outside the gene matches. The CDR3 runs to 14 residues. Germline loops: CDR1 LNHDA, CDR2 SQIVND (reference sequence). In DNA form, the CDR3 reads TGTGCCAGCCGTCCGGGACAGGGGTCCTATGGCTACACCTTC. The encoded protein is CASRPGQGSYGYTF.

CDR3 sequence (DNA): TGCAGCGCTACGCGGGACAGCATTACCTACGAGCAGTACTTC. It encodes CSATRDSITYEQYF. This chain uses TRBV29-1 with TRBJ2-7; tentative D call: TRBD1 (7 bases). CDR1 and CDR2 from the germline V gene are SQVTM and ANQGSEA. V was cut by 7 bases and J by 2 bases, with 18 bases left in between. The CDR3 consists of 14 residues.

The chain uses TRBV7-8 and TRBJ1-1, with 7 nucleotides matching TRBD1. The V segment lost 4 bases and the J segment 1 base; nucleotides outside the gene matches: 12. In germline, CDR1 is SGHVS, CDR2 FQNEAQ. This CDR3 has 17 residues. The DNA of the CDR3 is TGTGCCAGCAGCTCCTTTCTGAGACAGGGCTCGAACACTGAAGCTTTCTTT. Its translation is CASSSFLRQGSNTEAFF.

This clone was seen only a few times. The chain couples TRBV25-1 to TRBJ1-5; 7 bases agree with TRBD1. The CDR3 length is 14 residues. In germline, CDR1 is MGHDK, CDR2 SYGVNS. V shed 6 bases, J shed 3 bases, and the junction held 5 bases outside the gene matches. The CDR3 DNA reads TGTGCCAGCAGGGAGACAGGGTTCAATCAGCCCCAGCATTTT. Translated, it gives CASRETGFNQPQHF.

The rearrangement joins TRBV11-2 to TRBJ1-1; D is uncertain. CDR3 size: 13 residues. The V end was cut by 1 base, the J end by 3 bases, with 6 bases between. Germline V gene data show CDR1 as SGHAT and CDR2 as FQNNGV. The CDR3 DNA is TGTGCCAGCAGCTTAGTTTTCGACACTGAAGCTTTCTTT. Protein sequence: CASSLVFDTEAFF.

This clone was observed a few times. The chain couples TRBV6-4 to TRBJ2-2; the D is unclear. Trimming pared 7 bases from V and 0 bases from J, leaving 9 bases between. CDR3 length: 14 residues. Germline V gene data show CDR1 as MRHNA and CDR2 as SNTAGT. DNA of the CDR3: TGTGCCAGCACTAGAGATCCGAACACCGGGGAGCTGTTTTTT. It yields the protein CASTRDPNTGELFF.

J is TRBJ1-5 and V is TRBV7-6, with TRBD1 as a possible D gene (5 bases). The CDR3 runs 16 residues. Trimming removed 1 base from V and 3 bases from J, with 13 bases in between. The germline V gene encodes CDR1 SGHVS and CDR2 FNYEAQ. CDR3 sequence: CASSLGAGRNNQPQHF. In DNA, the CDR3 is TGTGCCAGCAGCTTAGGAGCAGGGCGCAACAATCAGCCCCAGCATTTT.

This clone was observed many times. The chain has TRBV18 and TRBJ2-7; 9 bases agree with TRBD1. The trim removed 5 bases at V and 3 bases at J, leaving 5 bases unmatched. Per the germline V gene, CDR1 is KGHSH and CDR2 is LQKENI. This CDR3 spans 14 amino acids. The CDR3 nucleotides read TGTGCCAGCTCATTAAGACAGGGGGGCTACGAGCAGTACTTC. It encodes CASSLRQGGYEQYF.

CDR3 region: CASNGQGRQETQYF. Written as DNA, the CDR3 is TGTGCCAGCAACGGACAGGGGAGACAAGAGACCCAGTACTTC. The chain has TRBV7-9 and TRBJ2-5; 9 bases map to TRBD1. CDR1 and CDR2 (germline): SEHNR, FQNEAQ (reference sequence). CDR3 length: 14 residues. Germline trimming cut 7 bases from V and 2 bases from J; bases unmatched to any gene: 5.